This T cell receptor beta chain was sequenced during a study of blood T cells in healthy people across ages. General study findings and limits: Percentage of naive T cells showed a strong correlation with TCR beta diversity. Across the age range, TCR beta diversity per million T cells fell in a roughly linear way.

The V and J ends lost 1 base and 5 bases, in that order; junction bases with no gene match: 6. Germline-derived CDR1 and CDR2 are LGHDT and YNNKEL (reference sequence). The CDR3 sequence is 15 residues long. A sample-barcoded 5' primer and a J-beta primer mix were used in a second PCR of roughly 7 to 11 cycles. Unique molecular identifiers of 12 random nucleotides labeled each cDNA. Each CDR3 protein gets one entry after TCRdb re-called the 5' RACE reads with MiXCR. The sample includes 1.5 million to 2 million distinct CDR3 sequences, over 25% of them seen just once. Notes on this clonotype: Its antigen is currently unknown.

The chain couples TRBV3-1 to TRBJ1-2; 8 bases align to TRBD1. Sequences were obtained from blood. The source is a woman under 40 in good health. In DNA, the CDR3 is TGTGCCAGCAGCCAAGGGTCAGGGGGCCTGTATGGCTACACCTTC. It specifies CASSQGSGGLYGYTF.